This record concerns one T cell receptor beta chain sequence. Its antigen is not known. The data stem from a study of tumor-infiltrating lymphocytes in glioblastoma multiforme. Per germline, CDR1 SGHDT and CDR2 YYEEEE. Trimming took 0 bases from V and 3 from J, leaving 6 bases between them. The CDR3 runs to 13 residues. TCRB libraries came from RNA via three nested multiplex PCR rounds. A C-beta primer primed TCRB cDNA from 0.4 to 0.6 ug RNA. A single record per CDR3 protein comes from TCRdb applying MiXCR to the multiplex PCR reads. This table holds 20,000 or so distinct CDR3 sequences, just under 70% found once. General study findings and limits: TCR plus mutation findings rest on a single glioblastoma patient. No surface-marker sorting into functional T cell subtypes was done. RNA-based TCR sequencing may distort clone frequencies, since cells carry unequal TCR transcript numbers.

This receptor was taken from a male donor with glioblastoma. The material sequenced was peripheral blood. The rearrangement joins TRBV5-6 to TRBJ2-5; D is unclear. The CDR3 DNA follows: TGTGCCAGCAGCTTGGAGGAAGAAGAGACCCAGTACTTC. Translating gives CASSLEEEETQYF.